This TCR beta chain stems from a study of shared clonotypes between healthy human individuals. Study background: With ages of 18 to 49, the donors were a couple of women and three men.

This CDR3 comprises 17 residues. Per germline, CDR1 SGHVS and CDR2 FQNEAQ. Between the trimmed V and J ends, which lost 3 bases and 0 bases, there was a span of 14 bases. This clone was found once. Its antigen remains unknown. Study-wide results and caveats: Estimated clonotype richness was generally higher in naive than memory subsets. It was observed that roughly 4.8% of naive CD4 clonotypes were shared across a few donors.

Using immunoSEQ multiplex PCR, the repertoire was profiled, and TCRdb retains in-frame clones only, with some absent. The data contain some 580,000 clones, approximately 97% of them singletons. V usage is TRBV7-8 and J usage is TRBJ1-4; D unresolved. Sequencing was done on a sample of naive CD4+ T cells sorted from blood. Subset reported: CD45RA+ positively selected. This receptor was taken from a woman aged 30 to 39 in good health. The CDR3 sequence: CASSFRQSLTTNEKLFF. CDR3 sequence (DNA): TGTGCCAGCAGCTTCAGACAATCCTTAACAACTAATGAAAAACTGTTTTTT.